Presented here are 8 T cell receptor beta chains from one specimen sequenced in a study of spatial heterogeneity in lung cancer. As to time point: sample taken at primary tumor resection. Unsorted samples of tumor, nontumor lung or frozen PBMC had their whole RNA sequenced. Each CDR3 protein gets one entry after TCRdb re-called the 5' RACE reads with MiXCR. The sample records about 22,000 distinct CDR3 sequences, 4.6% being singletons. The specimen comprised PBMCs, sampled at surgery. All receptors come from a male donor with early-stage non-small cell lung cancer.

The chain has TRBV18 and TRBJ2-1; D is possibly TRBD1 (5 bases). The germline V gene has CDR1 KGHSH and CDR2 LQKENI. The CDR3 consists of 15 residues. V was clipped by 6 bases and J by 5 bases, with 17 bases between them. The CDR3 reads CASSSKGPLDNEQFF. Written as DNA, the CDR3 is TGTGCCAGCTCGTCCAAGGGGCCTTTAGACAATGAGCAGTTCTTC.

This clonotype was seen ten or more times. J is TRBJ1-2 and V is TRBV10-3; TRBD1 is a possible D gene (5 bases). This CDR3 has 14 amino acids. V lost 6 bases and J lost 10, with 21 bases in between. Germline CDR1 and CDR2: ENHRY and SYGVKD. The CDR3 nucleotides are TGTGCCATCAGCGGATCCGGGACGGCGACTTACTACACCTTC. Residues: CAISGSGTATYYTF.

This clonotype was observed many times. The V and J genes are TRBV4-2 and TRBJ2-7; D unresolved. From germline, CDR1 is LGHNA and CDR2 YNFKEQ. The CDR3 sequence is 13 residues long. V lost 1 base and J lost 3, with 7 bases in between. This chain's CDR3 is CASSQGPVYEQYF. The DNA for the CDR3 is TGTGCCAGCAGCCAAGGGCCAGTCTACGAGCAGTACTTC.

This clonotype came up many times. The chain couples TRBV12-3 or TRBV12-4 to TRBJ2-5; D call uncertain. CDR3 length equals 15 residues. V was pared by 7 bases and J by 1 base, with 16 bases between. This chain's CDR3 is CASTLGPSPQETQYF. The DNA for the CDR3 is TGTGCCAGCACACTTGGACCGTCACCCCAAGAGACCCAGTACTTC.

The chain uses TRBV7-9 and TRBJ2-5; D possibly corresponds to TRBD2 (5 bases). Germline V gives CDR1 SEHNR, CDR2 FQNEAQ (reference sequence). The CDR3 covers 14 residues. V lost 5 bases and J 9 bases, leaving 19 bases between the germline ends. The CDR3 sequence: CASSKPESLRAQYF. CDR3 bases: TGTGCCAGCAGCAAACCGGAGTCCTTGCGGGCCCAGTACTTC.

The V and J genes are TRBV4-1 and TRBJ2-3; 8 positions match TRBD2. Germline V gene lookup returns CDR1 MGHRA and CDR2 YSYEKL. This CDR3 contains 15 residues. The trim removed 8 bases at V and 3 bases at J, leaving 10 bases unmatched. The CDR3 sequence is CASARTSIDTDTQYF. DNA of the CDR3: TGCGCCAGCGCAAGGACTAGCATTGATACAGATACGCAGTATTTT.

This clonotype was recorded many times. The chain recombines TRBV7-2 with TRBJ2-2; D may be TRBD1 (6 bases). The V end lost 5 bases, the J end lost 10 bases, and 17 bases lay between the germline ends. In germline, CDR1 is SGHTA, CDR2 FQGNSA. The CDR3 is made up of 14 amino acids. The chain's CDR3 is CASSPRRAGEELFF. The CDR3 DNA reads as TGTGCCAGCAGCCCCCGTCGGGCAGGGGAGGAGCTGTTTTTT.

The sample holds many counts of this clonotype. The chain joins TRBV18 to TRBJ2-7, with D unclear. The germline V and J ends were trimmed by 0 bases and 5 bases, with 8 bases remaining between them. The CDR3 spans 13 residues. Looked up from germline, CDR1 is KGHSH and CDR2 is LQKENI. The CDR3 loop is CASSPPGRDEQYF. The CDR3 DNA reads TGTGCCAGCTCACCACCAGGCCGGGACGAGCAGTACTTC.